This T cell receptor beta chain was sequenced in a study of patients and donors after allogeneic stem cell transplantation. TCRdb processed the RT-PCR reads anew with MiXCR; each CDR3 protein has one entry. The sample includes roughly 200,000 distinct CDR3 sequences, 38% of them seen just once. This clonotype was detected a few times. The junction does not match germline at one end; this may be a read error. This CDR3 is 16 amino acids long. Germline V gene sequence: CDR1 SGHRS, CDR2 YFSETQ. This clonotype was obtained from a human donor who was either an allogeneic HSCT recipient or a stem cell or donor lymphocyte infusion donor (not recorded which). It is not recorded whose cells these are; they may come from a transplant donor. The sequenced sample consisted of blood, either unsorted or a sorted T cell fraction (not recorded which). The rearrangement links TRBV5-1 to TRBJ1-2; 7 bases are shared with TRBD1. CDR3 amino acids: CASRLGPGTAFYGYTF. CDR3 DNA: TGCGCCAGCAGGTTGGGCCCCGGGACAGCCTTCTATGGCTACACCTTC.